The 24 T cell receptor beta chains below come from one sample, sequenced in a study of graft-versus-host responses after intestinal transplantation. Antigens for these TCRs are unknown. Libraries were prepared by immunoSEQ multiplex PCR; TCRdb keeps only in-frame clonotypes and omits some of them. The repertoire holds about 100,000 clones, with 87% as singletons. The sequencing used unstimulated CD4+ T cells sorted from spleen or lymph node cells, collected before transplant. Receptors originate from a human donor who was the organ donor for an intestinal transplant.

This clone has a single count. The CDR3 region is CASSFRANEQFF. The DNA of the CDR3 is TGTGCCAGCAGCTTTCGGGCTAATGAGCAGTTCTTC. The gene calls are TRBV11-3 and TRBJ2-1; D ambiguous. Trimming cost V 3 bases and J 7 bases, with 7 bases left between them. This CDR3 comprises 12 residues. Germline V gene lookup returns CDR1 SGHNT and CDR2 YENEEA.

Turning to this clone: Additional DNA sequences in this sample encode the identical CDR3. The J gene is TRBJ1-2, the V gene TRBV5-1; no clear D gene. In germline, CDR1 is SGHRS, CDR2 YFSETQ. The CDR3 is 12 amino acids. The germline V and J ends were trimmed by 0 bases and 4 bases, with 4 bases remaining between them. The CDR3 sequence: CASSLDSYGYTF. CDR3 DNA sequence: TGCGCCAGCAGCTTGGACAGCTATGGCTACACCTTC.

The V call is TRBV9, the J call TRBJ2-3; D perhaps matches TRBD2 (5 bases). The V gene's germline CDR1 is SGDLS and CDR2 YYNGEE. The V gene lost 0 bases and the J gene lost 0 bases, with 14 bases spanning the gap. The CDR3 contains 17 residues. CDR3: CASSVAGWGASTDTQYF. The CDR3 bases are TGTGCCAGCAGCGTAGCAGGTTGGGGAGCTAGCACAGATACGCAGTATTTT.

V usage is TRBV6-6 and J usage is TRBJ2-1, with no clear D. The CDR3 runs to 13 residues. Germline assignment: CDR1 MNHNY and CDR2 SVGAGI (reference sequence). The V end lost 5 bases, the J end lost 2 bases, and 7 bases lay between the germline ends. The chain's CDR3 is CASSKVAYNEQFF. Here the CDR3 DNA reads TGTGCCAGCAGTAAGGTCGCCTACAATGAGCAGTTCTTC.

The J gene is TRBJ1-2, the V gene TRBV6-1; the D gene is possibly TRBD1 (5 bases). The V end lost 0 bases, the J end lost 9 bases, and 8 bases lay between the germline ends. The CDR3 covers 12 residues. Germline CDR1 MNHNS, CDR2 SASEGT. This CDR3 is CASSEAWGSYTF. The CDR3 nucleotides read TGTGCCAGCAGTGAAGCGTGGGGGAGCTACACCTTC.

The chain combines TRBV10-1 with TRBJ2-1; TRBD2 matches at 7 bases. J gave up 5 bases and V 4 bases, and 5 bases lay outside the gene matches. This CDR3 has 14 residues. The germline V gene encodes CDR1 WNHNN and CDR2 SYGVQD (reference sequence). This CDR3 reads CASSAQRGNNEQFF. The DNA for the CDR3 is TGCGCCAGCAGTGCCCAGCGGGGAAACAATGAGCAGTTCTTC.

This chain connects TRBV27 to TRBJ1-1; 8 bases are a match to TRBD1. CDR3 length equals 14 residues. Unmatched junction bases numbered 7, after V lost 8 bases and J lost 2 bases. Germline V CDR1 and CDR2: MNHEY, SMNVEV (reference sequence). CDR3 in DNA: TGTGCCAGCGGCCGACAGGGGACTAACACTGAAGCTTTCTTT. Protein product: CASGRQGTNTEAFF.

The V call is TRBV11-2, the J call TRBJ1-4, with 9 bases lining up with TRBD1. V lost 5 bases to trimming and J lost 7 bases; unmatched junction nucleotides: 2. This CDR3 region has 13 residues. Germline CDR1 and CDR2: SGHAT and FQNNGV. The CDR3 here is CASSRDRVEKLFF. CDR3 bases: TGTGCCAGCAGCCGGGACAGGGTTGAAAAACTGTTTTTT.

The chain links TRBV6-5 to TRBJ1-1; D is undetermined. Germline CDR1 reads MNHEY; CDR2 reads SVGAGI. This CDR3 has 12 amino acids. Trimming pared 2 bases from V and 9 bases from J, leaving 10 bases between. The chain's CDR3 is CASSYEGSKAFF. The CDR3 bases are TGTGCCAGCAGTTACGAGGGTTCCAAAGCTTTCTTT.

J is TRBJ1-2 and V is TRBV6-1, with TRBD1 matching over 7 bases. The trim removed 6 bases at V and 6 bases at J, leaving 7 bases unmatched. This CDR3 region has 13 residues. Germline V gives CDR1 MNHNS, CDR2 SASEGT. The CDR3 nucleotides read TGTGCCAGCAGACCTCCGACAGGGCATGGCTACACCTTC. Translating gives CASRPPTGHGYTF.

This chain joins TRBV11-2 and TRBJ1-1, with TRBD1 matching 7 bases. With 5 bases clipped from V and 1 base from J, the junction kept 10 bases outside the gene matches. The CDR3 consists of 16 residues. Germline loops: CDR1 SGHAT, CDR2 FQNNGV. The CDR3 reads CASSRFYGDRNTEAFF. DNA for the CDR3: TGTGCCAGCAGCAGATTCTACGGGGACAGGAACACTGAAGCTTTCTTT. The variable domain in full, with the rest retrieved from reference TRBV11-2 and TRBJ1-1, is EAGVAQSPRYKIIEKRQSVAFWCNPISGHATLYWYQQILGQGPKLLIQFQNNGVVDDSQLPKDRFSAERLKGVDSTLKIQPAKLEDSAVYLCASSRFYGDRNTEAFFGQGTRLTVV.

The chain carries TRBV30 and TRBJ1-1; unclear D gene. Per the germline V gene, CDR1 is GTSNPN and CDR2 is SVGIG (reference sequence). The CDR3 loop spans 11 amino acids. V was shortened by 4 bases and J by 5 bases, with 8 bases between the two germline ends. The CDR3 DNA reads as TGTGCCTGGACCGGGGTGACTGAAGCTTTCTTT. As protein: CAWTGVTEAFF.

This clone was counted only a few times. The rearrangement joins TRBV6-1 to TRBJ1-2, with a possible D match to TRBD1 (6 bases). Trimming shortened V by 7 bases and J by 0 bases, and 9 bases separated the two germline ends. The CDR3 is 13 amino acids. Germline assignment: CDR1 MNHNS and CDR2 SASEGT. The CDR3 DNA reads as TGTGCCAGCACAGGGGCTCCTAACTATGGCTACACCTTC. Protein: CASTGAPNYGYTF.

The CDR3 DNA follows: TGTGCCAGCAGCCAAGTCCCTCAGGTCAAAGAGCAGTACTTC. Translated, it gives CASSQVPQVKEQYF. V and J are TRBV14 and TRBJ2-7, with no clear D. The CDR3 has 14 residues. CDR1 SGHDN and CDR2 FVKESK come from the germline V gene. V lost 1 base to trimming and J lost 7 bases, with 14 bases between them.

The rearrangement links TRBV28 to TRBJ1-2; the D gene is possibly TRBD1 (5 bases). CDR3 length: 14 residues. The V end was cut by 3 bases, the J end by 5 bases, with 13 bases between. CDR1 is MDHEN and CDR2 is SYDVKM in the germline V gene. The CDR3 spells CASSLGQGRYGYTF. Written as DNA, the CDR3 is TGTGCCAGCAGTTTGGGGCAGGGAAGGTATGGCTACACCTTC.

Points on this clone: At one end the junction does not follow the germline gene, possibly because of a read error. The rearrangement links TRBV7-9 to TRBJ1-2, with TRBD1 identical over 7 bases. Germline-derived CDR1 and CDR2 are SEHNR and FQNEAQ (reference sequence). This CDR3 is 10 amino acids long. The CDR3 bases are TGTGCCAGCAGCCCGACAGGGTTCGGATTC. Its translation is CASSPTGFGF.

The chain carries TRBV11-2 and TRBJ2-3, with D uncertain. Germline V gene data show CDR1 as SGHAT and CDR2 as FQNNGV. The CDR3 has 12 amino acids. The V end was cut by 3 bases, the J end by 4 bases, with 5 bases between. CDR3 residues: CASSFRSDTQYF. The CDR3 DNA sequence: TGTGCCAGCAGCTTTCGGTCAGATACGCAGTATTTT.

This clone was counted only a few times. V usage is TRBV30 and J usage is TRBJ2-3; TRBD2 aligns across 8 bases. Germline-derived CDR1 and CDR2 are GTSNPN and SVGIG (reference sequence). After removal of 6 bases from V and 0 bases from J, the junction contained 5 bases not matched to a gene. The CDR3 covers 14 residues. Here the CDR3 reads CACTPSGSTDTQYF. The CDR3 DNA reads as TGTGCCTGCACCCCTAGCGGGAGCACAGATACGCAGTATTTT.

The chain employs TRBV4-1 and TRBJ2-6; a possible D gene is TRBD1 (5 bases). The CDR3 consists of 18 residues. The V end was cut by 0 bases, the J end by 0 bases, with 12 bases between. The germline gives CDR1 MGHRA, CDR2 YSYEKL. Here the CDR3 reads CASSQDLGQSSGANVLTF. The CDR3 DNA sequence: TGCGCCAGCAGCCAAGACCTGGGGCAAAGCTCTGGGGCCAACGTCCTGACTTTC.

The chain couples TRBV5-1 to TRBJ2-1, with D perhaps matching TRBD1 or TRBD2 (5 bases each). The germline CDR1 and CDR2 sequences are SGHRS and YFSETQ. V shed 9 bases and J shed 7 bases, with 20 bases lying between them. This CDR3 spans 14 amino acids. CDR3 DNA: TGCGCCATCCTCCGGGGCATACAACGGAATGAGCAGTTCTTC. Amino acid sequence: CAILRGIQRNEQFF.

V and J are TRBV2 and TRBJ1-2, with no clear D. Germline loops: CDR1 SNHLY, CDR2 FYNNEI. The CDR3 extends over 11 amino acids. The V end lost 5 bases, the J end lost 2 bases, and 3 bases lay between the germline ends. The CDR3 region has the DNA TGTGCCAGCAGTCACAACTATGGCTACACCTTC. This gives the protein CASSHNYGYTF.

The J gene is TRBJ2-3, the V gene TRBV7-7; D gene ambiguous. The CDR3 length is 13 residues. Germline V gene sequence: CDR1 SSHAT, CDR2 FNYEAQ (reference sequence). V lost 2 bases and J lost 7, with 10 bases in between. The CDR3 loop is CASSLSQSYTQYF. Here the CDR3 DNA reads TGTGCCAGCAGCTTAAGTCAGTCATATACGCAGTATTTT.

The rearrangement links TRBV4-1 to TRBJ2-7, with TRBD2 identical over 11 bases. V shed 4 bases and J 4 bases; nucleotides not matched to a gene: 6. Germline CDR1 and CDR2: MGHRA and YSYEKL. There are 15 residues in the CDR3. As DNA, the CDR3 is TGCGCCAGCAGCCGACCGGGACTAGCGGCTTACGAGCAGTACTTC. This codes for CASSRPGLAAYEQYF.

This chain links TRBV9 with TRBJ2-1, with 8 bases fitting TRBD2. With V trimmed by 1 base and J by 3 bases, 6 bases remained unmatched. CDR3 length: 16 residues. CDR1 is SGDLS and CDR2 is YYNGEE in the germline V gene. The CDR3 DNA follows: TGTGCCAGCAGCGTAAAGGGTCGGGGGGGCTACAATGAGCAGTTCTTC. As protein: CASSVKGRGGYNEQFF.